One sample yielded the 7 T cell receptor beta chains listed below, sequenced in a study of technical replicates of blood from several donors. Profiled with immunoSEQ multiplex PCR; TCRdb holds only in-frame clones, not every one. The sample has about 60,000 clones; more than 75% are singletons. Sequencing used PBMCs. Receptor source: a human donor in good health. Some clones in this sample may be carry-over from other donors' samples.

This sequence joins TRBV29-1 and TRBJ1-3; no definite D call. The CDR3 totals 14 residues. Germline CDR1 is SQVTM and CDR2 is ANQGSEA. Trimming took off 0 bases at V and 3 bases at J, with 9 bases between the two ends. CDR3 in DNA: TGCAGCGTTGAAGATAATGCGGGTGGAAACACCATATATTTT. Protein: CSVEDNAGGNTIYF.

The chain carries TRBV6-5 and TRBJ2-7; perhaps TRBD2 as D (6 bases). Per germline, CDR1 MNHEY and CDR2 SVGAGI. This CDR3 has 13 residues. V lost 6 bases to trimming and J lost 4 bases, with 13 bases between them. CDR3 region: CASSSAGGYEQYF. CDR3 bases: TGTGCCAGCAGCTCGGCCGGGGGTTACGAGCAGTACTTC.

V is TRBV4-3 and J is TRBJ2-1; D may be TRBD2 (5 bases). From germline, CDR1 is LGHNA and CDR2 YSLEER. V was clipped by 0 bases and J by 8 bases, with 11 bases between them. The CDR3 is made up of 14 amino acids. CDR3 nucleotides: TGCGCCAGCAGCCAAGAAGGGAGAATGGATGAGCAGTTCTTC. Its protein is CASSQEGRMDEQFF.

The gene calls are TRBV6-5 and TRBJ2-2; 9 bases match TRBD2. With V trimmed by 6 bases and J by 7 bases, 9 bases remained unmatched. Germline loops: CDR1 MNHEY, CDR2 SVGAGI. CDR3 length equals 15 residues. The CDR3 protein is CASSRVAGVGGELFF. The CDR3, as DNA: TGTGCCAGCAGCCGCGTAGCGGGAGTGGGCGGGGAGCTGTTTTTT.

The CDR3 protein is CAWSPSQETQYF. As DNA, the CDR3 is TGTGCCTGGAGTCCTAGCCAAGAGACCCAGTACTTC. The chain is built from TRBV30 and TRBJ2-5; no clear D. There are 12 residues in the CDR3. CDR1 is GTSNPN and CDR2 is SVGIG in the germline V gene (reference sequence). Trimming took 2 bases from V and 1 from J, leaving 5 bases between them.

This chain connects TRBV6-6 to TRBJ1-2; 8 bases line up with TRBD1. Per the germline V gene, CDR1 is MNHNY and CDR2 is SVGAGI (reference sequence). Unmatched junction bases numbered 6, after V lost 2 bases and J lost 7 bases. CDR3 length: 14 residues. The CDR3 DNA sequence: TGTGCCAGCAGTTACCCGACAGGGGAAAGTGGCTACACCTTC. Its protein product is CASSYPTGESGYTF.

The chain couples TRBV7-9 to TRBJ2-5, with D maybe TRBD1 (6 bases). V gave up 2 bases and J gave up 4 bases, with 17 bases separating them. From germline, CDR1 is SEHNR and CDR2 FQNEAQ (reference sequence). The CDR3 sequence is 16 residues long. The CDR3 DNA sequence: TGTGCCAGCAGCTTAAGGGGGACCGGGGTGCTAGAGACCCAGTACTTC. As protein: CASSLRGTGVLETQYF.